Included here is one TCR beta chain sequence, with context. Trimming cost V 5 bases and J 3 bases, with 8 bases left between them. CDR3 size: 13 residues. Germline CDR1 and CDR2: MGHRA and YSYEKL. The data derive from a study of blood T cell repertoires in COVID-19. As handled by the study authors: Cell counts per sample came from amplifying reference gene primers. Using immunoSEQ multiplex PCR, the repertoire was profiled, and TCRdb retains in-frame clones only, with some absent. V, J and clone size derive from that table, while D and trimming were established from the DNA sequence. The data contain around 160,000 clones, roughly 82% of them singletons.

The specimen sequenced was PBMCs or T cells enriched from blood (not recorded which). The chain uses TRBV4-1 and TRBJ1-5, with D uncertain. The origin of this receptor is a man aged 45-60 years who had recovered from COVID-19. CDR3: CASSVNFNQPQHF. For the CDR3, the DNA is TGCGCCAGCAGCGTCAATTTCAATCAGCCCCAGCATTTT.